The 29 T cell receptor beta chains reported below all come from one sample, sequenced in a study of T cell responses to AZD1222 COVID-19 vaccine. Only in-frame clones appear in the TCRdb table, and some are missing; sequencing was by immunoSEQ multiplex PCR. This sample yields more than 50,000 clones, of which approximately 85% are seen a single time; 23% belongs to the top ten. Material: peripheral blood, obtained on day 0 of MenACWY control vaccination. These receptors all stem from an adult in good health.

V gene TRBV2 combines with J gene TRBJ1-2; a possible D gene is TRBD1 (5 bases). The CDR3 consists of 14 residues. V gave up 2 bases and J gave up 7 bases, with 14 bases separating them. Germline V gene data show CDR1 as SNHLY and CDR2 as FYNNEI. The CDR3 DNA is TGTGCCAGCAGTGAACGGGCAGGGTCCATTGGCTACACCTTC. Its translation: CASSERAGSIGYTF.

The rearrangement uses TRBV4-1 and TRBJ2-1; 9 nucleotides match TRBD2. V lost 1 base and J lost 6; bases outside the gene matches: 7. Germline values: CDR1 MGHRA, CDR2 YSYEKL. The CDR3 is 16 amino acids. The DNA of the CDR3 is TGCGCCAGCAGCCAAGTAAGCGGGGGGTCAGGCAATGAGCAGTTCTTC. It encodes CASSQVSGGSGNEQFF.

The chain links TRBV10-2 to TRBJ2-3; 7 positions match TRBD2. This CDR3 is 17 amino acids long. Germline trimming cut 2 bases from V and 4 bases from J; bases unmatched to any gene: 12. Germline values: CDR1 WSHSY, CDR2 SAAADI. The DNA of the CDR3 is TGCGCCAGCAGTGAGACGCTACCCCCAGGGAGGGCAGATACGCAGTATTTT. Translation: CASSETLPPGRADTQYF.

V usage is TRBV30 and J usage is TRBJ2-1, with 8 bases aligning to TRBD2. The germline gives CDR1 GTSNPN, CDR2 SVGIG (reference sequence). CDR3 length equals 12 residues. The CDR3 here is CAAGDPGNEQFF. The DNA of the CDR3 is TGTGCAGCGGGAGACCCCGGGAATGAGCAGTTCTTC. The variable domain in full, completed from reference TRBV30 and TRBJ2-1, reads SQTIHQWPATLVQPVGSPLSLECTVEGTSNPNLYWYRQAAGRGLQLLFYSVGIGQISSEVPQNLSASRPQDRQFILSSKKLLLSDSGFYLCAAGDPGNEQFFGPGTRLTVL.

This clone was counted between two and nine times. The chain recombines TRBV19 with TRBJ2-7; D tentatively reads TRBD1 or TRBD2 (7 bases each). V lost 1 base, J lost 3 bases, and 19 bases lay in between. CDR1 is LNHDA and CDR2 is SQIVND in the germline V gene (reference sequence). The CDR3 totals 17 residues. The CDR3 loop reads CASSIAGGAGSVYEQYF. In DNA form, the CDR3 reads TGTGCCAGTAGTATAGCAGGGGGAGCGGGAAGTGTCTACGAGCAGTACTTC.

This clone has ten or more counts. The rearrangement joins TRBV6-1 to TRBJ2-3; 7 bases line up with TRBD1. Unmatched junction bases numbered 7, after V lost 4 bases and J lost 0 bases. The germline gives CDR1 MNHNS, CDR2 SASEGT. The CDR3 totals 16 residues. The CDR3 region is CASSVRQGASTDTQYF. CDR3 sequence (DNA): TGTGCCAGCAGTGTTAGACAGGGCGCTAGCACAGATACGCAGTATTTT.

This chain links TRBV12-3 or TRBV12-4 with TRBJ1-1; D is uncertain. There are 13 residues in the CDR3. The germline V and J ends were trimmed by 2 bases and 2 bases, with 6 bases remaining between them. As DNA, the CDR3 is TGTGCCAGCAGTTTAATGGGTAACACTGAAGCTTTCTTT. It is translated as CASSLMGNTEAFF.

This CDR3 is CASSLERTSATYEQYF. The CDR3 DNA follows: TGTGCCAGCAGCTTAGAGAGGACTAGCGCTACCTACGAGCAGTACTTC. The gene calls are TRBV7-2 and TRBJ2-7; TRBD2 matches at 9 bases. Germline loops: CDR1 SGHTA, CDR2 FQGNSA. Trimming took 1 base from V and 2 from J; bases not matched to a gene: 6. The CDR3 extends over 16 amino acids.

V and J are TRBV2 and TRBJ1-2, with D possibly TRBD1 on 5 matching bases. V was trimmed by 5 bases and J by 8 bases, leaving 18 bases between them. This CDR3 is built from 14 residues. Germline CDR1 and CDR2: SNHLY and FYNNEI. The CDR3 DNA reads TGTGCCAGCAGTTTAGACGACAGTTCGGAAGGCTACACCTTC. Translation: CASSLDDSSEGYTF.

The genes are TRBV7-9 and TRBJ1-2, with D perhaps TRBD1 (5 bases). The germline gives CDR1 SEHNR, CDR2 FQNEAQ (reference sequence). Trimming cost V 4 bases and J 8 bases, with 17 bases left between them. The length of the CDR3 is 14 residues. CDR3 amino acids: CASSSPGPGGGYTF. The CDR3 DNA reads as TGTGCCAGCAGCTCCCCAGGGCCCGGAGGGGGCTACACCTTC.

The V gene is TRBV2, the J gene TRBJ2-5, with 13 positions matching TRBD2. The CDR3 runs 16 residues. Germline CDR1 is SNHLY and CDR2 is FYNNEI. The V gene end was trimmed by 5 bases and the J gene end by 5 bases; junction bases not matched to a gene: 8. The CDR3 DNA sequence: TGTGCCAGCAGTCGAGGGGGACTAGCGGGATCGGAGACCCAGTACTTC. Residues: CASSRGGLAGSETQYF.

The chain is built from TRBV7-2 and TRBJ2-5, with D tentatively TRBD1 or TRBD2 (5 bases each). The V end was cut by 5 bases, the J end by 5 bases, with 18 bases between. The CDR3 runs 15 residues. The germline V gene encodes CDR1 SGHTA and CDR2 FQGNSA. Here the CDR3 reads CASSPGQDVSETQYF. CDR3 nucleotide sequence: TGTGCCAGCAGCCCGGGGCAGGACGTCTCGGAGACCCAGTACTTC.

The chain recombines TRBV7-2 with TRBJ1-2, with D maybe TRBD1 (6 bases). The CDR3 is made up of 15 amino acids. V was trimmed by 1 base and J by 4 bases, leaving 13 bases between them. Germline V CDR1 and CDR2: SGHTA, FQGNSA. The CDR3 is CASSLEGGPLYGYTF. CDR3 coding DNA: TGTGCCAGCAGCTTAGAAGGGGGGCCCCTCTATGGCTACACCTTC.

The chain carries TRBV6-5 and TRBJ1-5; a weak D match, TRBD1 (5 bases). V dropped 0 bases and J dropped 4 bases, with 7 bases sitting between them. The CDR3 has 14 amino acids. Looked up from germline, CDR1 is MNHEY and CDR2 is SVGAGI. The CDR3 loop is CASSYSGGNQPQHF. The CDR3, as DNA: TGTGCCAGCAGTTACTCTGGGGGGAATCAGCCCCAGCATTTT.

The J gene is TRBJ2-5, the V gene TRBV5-4; D gene ambiguous. CDR1 is SGHNT, CDR2 YYREEE, per germline (reference sequence). V was shortened by 4 bases and J by 4 bases, with 14 bases between the two germline ends. There are 14 residues in the CDR3. The CDR3 region is CASSAGQMPETQYF. For the CDR3, the DNA is TGTGCCAGCAGCGCTGGCCAGATGCCAGAGACCCAGTACTTC.

The gene calls are TRBV5-6 and TRBJ1-2; TRBD1 aligns across 10 bases. Looked up from germline, CDR1 is SGHDT and CDR2 is YYEEEE. This CDR3 is 16 amino acids long. The ends lost 1 base at V and 5 bases at J; junction bases unmatched: 8. CDR3 sequence: CASSLRNRGQGYGYTF. The DNA for the CDR3 is TGTGCCAGCAGCTTGAGAAATAGGGGACAGGGGTATGGCTACACCTTC.

This chain uses TRBV2 with TRBJ2-7; no definite D call. V was shortened by 3 bases and J by 3 bases, with 6 bases between the two germline ends. The CDR3 totals 12 residues. CDR1 is SNHLY and CDR2 is FYNNEI in the germline V gene. CDR3 nucleotide sequence: TGTGCCAGCAGTGAGGCCGGCTACGAGCAGTACTTC. Amino acid sequence: CASSEAGYEQYF.

The chain links TRBV2 to TRBJ1-2; tentatively, D is TRBD1 (6 bases). Trimming cost V 6 bases and J 9 bases, with 20 bases left between them. The CDR3 loop spans 14 amino acids. Looked up from germline, CDR1 is SNHLY and CDR2 is FYNNEI. DNA for the CDR3: TGTGCCAGCAGCCCCATGGCAGGGGATAAGAGCTACACCTTC. Amino acids: CASSPMAGDKSYTF.

V and J are TRBV5-1 and TRBJ2-7; 7 bases align to TRBD1. CDR1 is SGHRS and CDR2 is YFSETQ in the germline V gene. The V gene end was trimmed by 0 bases and the J gene end by 3 bases; junction bases not matched to a gene: 3. The CDR3 covers 14 residues. The DNA of the CDR3 is TGCGCCAGCAGCTTGGAGGGGGCCATCTACGAGCAGTACTTC. Translation gives CASSLEGAIYEQYF. Complete variable domain (other parts from reference TRBV5-1 and TRBJ2-7): KAGVTQTPRYLIKTRGQQVTLSCSPISGHRSVSWYQQTPGQGLQFLFEYFSETQRNKGNFPGRFSGRQFSNSRSEMNVSTLELGDSALYLCASSLEGAIYEQYFGPGTRLTVT.

The J gene is TRBJ1-1, the V gene TRBV10-2, with a possible D match to TRBD1 (5 bases). Germline assignment: CDR1 WSHSY and CDR2 SAAADI. The V and J ends lost 4 bases and 4 bases respectively, with 10 bases between them. The CDR3 is 13 residues long. CDR3 protein: CASSVPQGTEAFF. The CDR3 DNA reads TGCGCCAGCAGTGTCCCCCAGGGCACTGAAGCTTTCTTT.

The rearrangement links TRBV28 to TRBJ1-1; D unclear. The V end lost 4 bases, the J end lost 0 bases, and 6 bases lay between the germline ends. There are 13 residues in the CDR3. CDR1 is MDHEN and CDR2 is SYDVKM in the germline V gene. The CDR3, as DNA: TGTGCCAGCAGTTCCGCTATGAACACTGAAGCTTTCTTT. Residues: CASSSAMNTEAFF.

A remark on this clone: A junction end diverges from the germline sequence, so it may reflect a read error. This chain links TRBV4-3 with TRBJ1-1; D remains unclear. Germline assignment: CDR1 LGHNA and CDR2 YSLEER. The length of the CDR3 is 13 residues. The DNA of the CDR3 is TGCGCCAGCAGCCAAGGGCAGGAATGGGTCCGCGAATTT. Its translation is CASSQGQEWVREF.

This chain connects TRBV28 to TRBJ1-5; unclear D gene. Trimming left V 7 bases short and J 4 bases short, with 17 bases between. The germline CDR1 and CDR2 sequences are MDHEN and SYDVKM. There are 15 residues in the CDR3. CDR3 sequence reads: CASIPIIGANQPQHF. The CDR3 bases are TGTGCCAGCATTCCCATCATCGGAGCGAATCAGCCCCAGCATTTT.

The chain employs TRBV19 and TRBJ2-2; the D gene is possibly TRBD1 (6 bases). The V and J ends lost 3 bases and 1 base respectively, with 9 bases between them. CDR3 size: 15 residues. Germline V gene sequence: CDR1 LNHDA, CDR2 SQIVND (reference sequence). In DNA, the CDR3 is TGTGCCAGTAGTATTGGACAGTGGAACACCGGGGAGCTGTTTTTT. Its protein product is CASSIGQWNTGELFF.

The rearrangement links TRBV3-1 (or the pseudogene TRBV3-2) to TRBJ2-1; TRBD1 matches 9 bases. The CDR3 totals 15 residues. Germline assignment: CDR1 LGHDT and CDR2 YNNKEL (reference sequence). J gave up 8 bases and V 0 bases, and 5 bases lay outside the gene matches. Here the CDR3 reads CASSQDGTGIDEQFF. CDR3 in DNA: TGTGCCAGCAGCCAAGATGGGACAGGGATTGATGAGCAGTTCTTC.

The chain recombines TRBV12-3 or TRBV12-4 with TRBJ2-1; D is ambiguous. The length of the CDR3 is 12 residues. V shed 7 bases and J shed 8 bases, with 12 bases lying between them. CDR3 DNA: TGTGCCAGCACCCAGATCCCCTATGAGCAGTTCTTC. Translation: CASTQIPYEQFF.

The CDR3: CASSPTGAGELFF. The CDR3 nucleotides are TGTGCCAGCAGTCCCACAGGCGCCGGGGAGCTGTTTTTT. This chain joins TRBV12-3 or TRBV12-4 and TRBJ2-2, with D perhaps matching TRBD1 (5 bases). The CDR3 contains 13 residues. With 5 bases removed from V and 6 bases from J, the gap between germline ends came to 10 bases.

The chain combines TRBV5-1 with TRBJ1-1; D is unresolved. V lost 0 bases, J lost 8 bases, and 14 bases lay in between. Germline V gene data show CDR1 as SGHRS and CDR2 as YFSETQ. CDR3 length equals 14 residues. CDR3: CASSLAPGFEEAFF. Here the CDR3 DNA reads TGCGCCAGCAGCTTGGCCCCGGGGTTTGAGGAAGCTTTCTTT.

The chain has TRBV30 and TRBJ2-7; 7 bases are shared with TRBD1. Germline V gives CDR1 GTSNPN, CDR2 SVGIG (reference sequence). CDR3 length: 13 amino acids. The trim removed 2 bases at V and 2 bases at J, leaving 3 bases unmatched. CDR3 nucleotide sequence: TGTGCCTGGAGTCGGACAGGACCCTACGAGCAGTACTTC. It translates to CAWSRTGPYEQYF. Together with reference TRBV30 and TRBJ2-7, the CDR3 gives the full variable domain: SQTIHQWPATLVQPVGSPLSLECTVEGTSNPNLYWYRQAAGRGLQLLFYSVGIGQISSEVPQNLSASRPQDRQFILSSKKLLLSDSGFYLCAWSRTGPYEQYFGPGTRLTVT.